This T cell receptor beta chain was profiled in a study of blood T cell repertoires in COVID-19. Sequenced by immunoSEQ multiplex PCR; TCRdb stores in-frame clones only, minus some. The table lists 90,000 to 100,000 clones, 65% to 90% of them singletons, with about a tenth in the top ten. This clone was seen a few times. V was cut by 7 bases and J by 1 base, with 8 bases left in between. Germline lookup yields CDR1 SQVTM and CDR2 ANQGSEA. This CDR3 contains 11 residues. The chain links TRBV29-1 to TRBJ2-7; D gene uncertain. Sequenced: peripheral blood. The receptor comes from a man between 70 and 80 years old with active or convalescent COVID-19. CDR3 bases: TGCAGCGCCCGCCAGTCCTACGAGCAGTACTTC. Amino acids: CSARQSYEQYF.